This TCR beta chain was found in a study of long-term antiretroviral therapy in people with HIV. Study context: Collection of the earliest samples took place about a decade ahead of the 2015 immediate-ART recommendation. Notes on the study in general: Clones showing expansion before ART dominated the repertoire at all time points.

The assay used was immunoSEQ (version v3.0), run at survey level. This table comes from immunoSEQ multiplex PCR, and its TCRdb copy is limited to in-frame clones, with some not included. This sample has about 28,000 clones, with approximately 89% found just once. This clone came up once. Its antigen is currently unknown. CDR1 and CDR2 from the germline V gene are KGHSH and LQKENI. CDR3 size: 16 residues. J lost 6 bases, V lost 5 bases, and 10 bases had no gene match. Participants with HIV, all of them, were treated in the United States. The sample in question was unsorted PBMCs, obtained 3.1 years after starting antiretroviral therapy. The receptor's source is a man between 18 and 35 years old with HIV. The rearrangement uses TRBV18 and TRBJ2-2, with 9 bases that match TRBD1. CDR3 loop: CASSSSGTGKAGELFF. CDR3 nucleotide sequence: TGTGCCAGCTCATCCTCAGGGACAGGGAAGGCCGGGGAGCTGTTTTTT.